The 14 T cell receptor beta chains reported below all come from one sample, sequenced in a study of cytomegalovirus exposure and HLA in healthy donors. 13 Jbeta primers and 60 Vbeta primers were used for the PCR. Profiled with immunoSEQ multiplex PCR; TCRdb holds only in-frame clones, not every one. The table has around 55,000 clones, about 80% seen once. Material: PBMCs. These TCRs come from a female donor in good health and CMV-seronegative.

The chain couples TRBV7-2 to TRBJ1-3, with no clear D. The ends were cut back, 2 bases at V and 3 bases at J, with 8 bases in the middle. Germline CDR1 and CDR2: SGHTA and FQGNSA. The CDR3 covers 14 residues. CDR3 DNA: TGTGCCAGCAGCTTACATCACAGTGGAAACACCATATATTTT. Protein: CASSLHHSGNTIYF.

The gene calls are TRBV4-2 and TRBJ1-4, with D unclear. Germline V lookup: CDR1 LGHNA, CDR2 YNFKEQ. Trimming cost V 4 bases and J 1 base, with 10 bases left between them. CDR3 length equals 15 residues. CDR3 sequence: CASSPQSGTNEKLFF. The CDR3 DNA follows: TGTGCCAGCAGCCCCCAGTCGGGAACTAATGAAAAACTGTTTTTT.

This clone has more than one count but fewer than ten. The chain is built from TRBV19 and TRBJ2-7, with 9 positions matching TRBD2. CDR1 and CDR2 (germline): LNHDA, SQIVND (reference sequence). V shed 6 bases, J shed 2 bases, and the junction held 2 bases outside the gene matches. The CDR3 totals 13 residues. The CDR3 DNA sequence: TGTGCCAGTAGGCGGGAGGGAACCTACGAGCAGTACTTC. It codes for CASRREGTYEQYF.

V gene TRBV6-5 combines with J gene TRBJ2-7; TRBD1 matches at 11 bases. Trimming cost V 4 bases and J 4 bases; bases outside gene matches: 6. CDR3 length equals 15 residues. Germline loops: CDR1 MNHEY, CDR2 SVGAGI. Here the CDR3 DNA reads TGTGCCAGCAGTTTTGGGACAGGGGGAGGGTACGAGCAGTACTTC. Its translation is CASSFGTGGGYEQYF.

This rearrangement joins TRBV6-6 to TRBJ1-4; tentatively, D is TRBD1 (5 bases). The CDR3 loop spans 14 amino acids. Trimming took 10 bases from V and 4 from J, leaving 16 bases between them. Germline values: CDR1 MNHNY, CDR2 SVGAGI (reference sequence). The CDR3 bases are TGTGCCAACAGGAGGGAGGGAGGTAATGAAAAACTGTTTTTT. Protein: CANRREGGNEKLFF.

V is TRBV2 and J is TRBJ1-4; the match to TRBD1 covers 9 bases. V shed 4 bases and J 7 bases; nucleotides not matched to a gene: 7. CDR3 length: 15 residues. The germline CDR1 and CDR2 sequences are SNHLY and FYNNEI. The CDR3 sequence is CASSALDRGVEKLFF. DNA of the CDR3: TGTGCCAGCAGTGCCCTCGACAGGGGGGTTGAAAAACTGTTTTTT.

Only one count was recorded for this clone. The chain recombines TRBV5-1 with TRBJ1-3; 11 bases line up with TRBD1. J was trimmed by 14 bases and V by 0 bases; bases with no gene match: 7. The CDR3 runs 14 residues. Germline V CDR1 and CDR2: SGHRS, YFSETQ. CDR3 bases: TGCGCCAGCAGCTTGGCCGGACAGGGGGCGGATGTATATTTT. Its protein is CASSLAGQGADVYF.

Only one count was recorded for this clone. CDR3 nucleotides: TGTGCCGTCGGCAGGGGCACTAATTGGAACACTGAAGCTTTCTTT. As protein: CAVGRGTNWNTEAFF. The V call is TRBV6-6, the J call TRBJ1-1, with a weak D call TRBD1 (6 bases). Germline V gene sequence: CDR1 MNHNY, CDR2 SVGAGI (reference sequence). This CDR3 spans 15 amino acids. The ends were cut back, 11 bases at V and 1 base at J, with 20 bases in the middle.

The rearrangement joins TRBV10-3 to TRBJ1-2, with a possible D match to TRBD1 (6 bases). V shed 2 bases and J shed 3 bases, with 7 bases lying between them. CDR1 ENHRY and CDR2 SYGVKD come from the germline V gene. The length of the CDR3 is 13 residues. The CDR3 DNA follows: TGTGCCATCAGTGAGAGGACAGACTATGGCTACACCTTC. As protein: CAISERTDYGYTF.

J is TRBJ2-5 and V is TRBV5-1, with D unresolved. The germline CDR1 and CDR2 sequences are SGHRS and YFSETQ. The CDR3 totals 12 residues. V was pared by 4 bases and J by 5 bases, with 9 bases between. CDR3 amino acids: CASSLGYETQYF. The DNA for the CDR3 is TGCGCCAGCAGCCTGGGCTATGAGACCCAGTACTTC.

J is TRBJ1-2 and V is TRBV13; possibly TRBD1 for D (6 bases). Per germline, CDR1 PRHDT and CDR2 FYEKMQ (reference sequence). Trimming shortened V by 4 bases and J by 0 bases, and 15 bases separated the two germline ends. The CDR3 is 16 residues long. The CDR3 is CASSSQHWGPNYGYTF. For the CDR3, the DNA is TGTGCCAGCAGCTCGCAACATTGGGGGCCTAACTATGGCTACACCTTC.

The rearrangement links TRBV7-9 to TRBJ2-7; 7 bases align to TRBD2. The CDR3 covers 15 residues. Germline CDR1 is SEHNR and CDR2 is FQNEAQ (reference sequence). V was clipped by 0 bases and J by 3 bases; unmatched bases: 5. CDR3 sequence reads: CASSLAAGGSYEQYF. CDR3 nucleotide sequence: TGTGCCAGCAGCTTAGCGGCCGGGGGGAGCTACGAGCAGTACTTC. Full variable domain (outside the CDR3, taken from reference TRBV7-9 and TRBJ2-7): DTGVSQNPRHKITKRGQNVTFRCDPISEHNRLYWYRQTLGQGPEFLTYFQNEAQLEKSRLLSDRFSAERPKGSFSTLEIQRTEQGDSAMYLCASSLAAGGSYEQYFGPGTRLTVT.

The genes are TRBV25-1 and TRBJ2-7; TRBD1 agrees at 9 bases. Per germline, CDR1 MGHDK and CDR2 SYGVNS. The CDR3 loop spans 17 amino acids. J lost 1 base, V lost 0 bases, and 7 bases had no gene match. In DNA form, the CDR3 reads TGTGCCAGCAGTGAATATCTTCTAGGGACAGGGTCCTACGAGCAGTACTTC. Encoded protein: CASSEYLLGTGSYEQYF.

CDR3 amino acids: CASSFTGLSEQYF. CDR3 nucleotides: TGTGCCAGCAGCTTTACAGGGTTGAGCGAGCAGTACTTC. The J gene is TRBJ2-7, the V gene TRBV7-9, with a possible D match to TRBD1 (6 bases). With 3 bases removed from V and 6 bases from J, the gap between germline ends came to 12 bases. CDR1 is SEHNR, CDR2 FQNEAQ, per germline (reference sequence). This CDR3 spans 13 amino acids.